A single sample is the source of the 26 T cell receptor beta chains below, sequenced in a study of blood T cell repertoires in COVID-19. Only in-frame clones appear in the TCRdb table, and some are missing; sequencing was by immunoSEQ multiplex PCR. This table holds tens of thousands of clones, 75% to 85% found once. The material sequenced was peripheral blood. Source of these receptors: a man at least 80 years old with COVID-19, enrolled during active disease.

The J gene is TRBJ1-2, the V gene TRBV6-4; TRBD1 aligns across 7 bases. This CDR3 spans 15 amino acids. Germline lookup yields CDR1 MRHNA and CDR2 SNTAGT. J gave up 2 bases and V 1 base, and 4 bases lay outside the gene matches. The CDR3 is CASSDWAGGNYGYTF. The CDR3 DNA reads TGTGCCAGCAGTGACTGGGCAGGGGGGAACTATGGCTACACCTTC.

This clone came up once. The J gene is TRBJ2-3, the V gene TRBV11-2; TRBD2 matches 8 bases. The germline CDR1 and CDR2 sequences are SGHAT and FQNNGV. Trimming took 2 bases from V and 2 from J; bases not matched to a gene: 9. CDR3 size: 17 residues. CDR3 sequence reads: CASSLSLGTRYTDTQYF. CDR3 nucleotides: TGTGCCAGCAGCTTATCTTTAGGGACTAGGTACACAGATACGCAGTATTTT.

The chain links TRBV6-4 to TRBJ1-1; D is unclear. V dropped 4 bases and J dropped 1 base, with 7 bases sitting between them. The CDR3 runs 13 residues. Germline V gives CDR1 MRHNA, CDR2 SNTAGT. CDR3 sequence (DNA): TGTGCCAGCAGTGTTTACAGGAACACTGAAGCTTTCTTT. Translated: CASSVYRNTEAFF.

The V and J genes are TRBV3-1 (or the pseudogene TRBV3-2) and TRBJ2-6; D perhaps matches TRBD2 (6 bases). The ends were cut back, 5 bases at V and 0 bases at J, with 17 bases in the middle. CDR3 length: 18 residues. Germline V gene data show CDR1 as LGHDT and CDR2 as YNNKEL (reference sequence). CDR3 in DNA: TGTGCCAGCAGCACATTAACGGGACTGAACTCTGGGGCCAACGTCCTGACTTTC. Translation gives CASSTLTGLNSGANVLTF.

This chain joins TRBV27 and TRBJ1-4; D possibly corresponds to TRBD1 (6 bases). The germline V gene encodes CDR1 MNHEY and CDR2 SMNVEV (reference sequence). This CDR3 contains 14 residues. Trimming took 8 bases from V and 8 from J, leaving 18 bases between them. The CDR3 DNA follows: TGTGCCAGCGCCCTGGACAGCCAGTGGGAAAAACTGTTTTTT. Translation gives CASALDSQWEKLFF.

V and J are TRBV15 and TRBJ2-1; 7 nucleotides align to TRBD2. The V gene end was trimmed by 0 bases and the J gene end by 3 bases; junction bases not matched to a gene: 8. Germline V gives CDR1 LNHNV, CDR2 YYDKDF (reference sequence). CDR3 length equals 17 residues. Here the CDR3 DNA reads TGTGCCACCAGCAGAGAGGGTGGGCGGGGGAACTACAATGAGCAGTTCTTC. Its protein is CATSREGGRGNYNEQFF. The full variable domain, completed using reference TRBV15 and TRBJ2-1, is DAMVIQNPRYQVTQFGKPVTLSCSQTLNHNVMYWYQQKSSQAPKLLFHYYDKDFNNEADTPDNFQSRRPNTSFCFLDIRSPGLGDTAMYLCATSREGGRGNYNEQFFGPGTRLTVL.

The rearrangement joins TRBV6-5 to TRBJ2-7, with 9 nucleotides matching TRBD1. Germline-derived CDR1 and CDR2 are MNHEY and SVGAGI. The J segment lost 1 base and the V segment lost 10 bases, leaving 8 bases of the junction unmatched. The CDR3 length is 14 residues. The CDR3 DNA reads TGTGCCACCTCCGGGACAGGGATTTCCTACGAGCAGTACTTC. The encoded protein is CATSGTGISYEQYF.

The CDR3, as DNA: TGTGCCAGCAGTGACCCGGGGAGACAGGGGGAAAATGGCTACACCTTC. This gives the protein CASSDPGRQGENGYTF. V usage is TRBV2 and J usage is TRBJ1-2, with 9 bases that match TRBD1. This CDR3 is 16 amino acids long. Trimming at V came to 3 bases and at J to 6 bases, leaving 11 bases not matched to a gene. Germline CDR1 and CDR2: SNHLY and FYNNEI.

This chain uses TRBV7-3 with TRBJ2-1, with 7 nucleotides matching TRBD2. The CDR3 covers 14 residues. Germline V CDR1 and CDR2: SGHTA, FQGTGA. Trimming at V came to 0 bases and at J to 4 bases, leaving 0 bases not matched to a gene. CDR3 sequence: CASSLTGRYNEQFF. CDR3 sequence (DNA): TGTGCCAGCAGCTTAACCGGGAGGTACAATGAGCAGTTCTTC.

The chain employs TRBV6-5 and TRBJ1-1, with D perhaps TRBD1 (6 bases). Germline CDR1 MNHEY, CDR2 SVGAGI. CDR3 length equals 15 residues. Deletions cut 11 bases from V and 0 bases from J, with 19 bases between. CDR3 sequence (DNA): TGTGCCGCCACGGGACATCAACTGTTGAACACTGAAGCTTTCTTT. This translates into CAATGHQLLNTEAFF.

The J gene is TRBJ2-3, the V gene TRBV3-1 (or the pseudogene TRBV3-2); the D gene is possibly TRBD2 (5 bases). The V and J ends lost 4 bases and 0 bases respectively, with 8 bases between them. The CDR3 covers 14 residues. Germline loops: CDR1 LGHDT, CDR2 YNNKEL (reference sequence). Here the CDR3 reads CASSLRASTDTQYF. The DNA of the CDR3 is TGTGCCAGCAGCCTGCGGGCGAGCACAGATACGCAGTATTTT.

This chain uses TRBV20-1 with TRBJ2-3, with 10 bases lining up with TRBD2. Germline CDR1 and CDR2: DFQATT and SNEGSKA (reference sequence). The V segment lost 3 bases and the J segment 3 bases; nucleotides outside the gene matches: 15. The CDR3 is 18 residues long. In DNA, the CDR3 is TGCAGTGCTAGTCCCCCCGCCGGGCTAGCGGGAGTTACAGATACGCAGTATTTT. Protein sequence: CSASPPAGLAGVTDTQYF.

This clone was seen only once. This chain joins TRBV3-1 (or the pseudogene TRBV3-2) and TRBJ1-2; no clear D. The CDR3 is 13 amino acids. Per the germline V gene, CDR1 is LGHDT and CDR2 is YNNKEL (reference sequence). V was shortened by 3 bases and J by 0 bases, with 5 bases between the two germline ends. Written as DNA, the CDR3 is TGTGCCAGCAGCCAGGGCTCTAACTATGGCTACACCTTC. As protein: CASSQGSNYGYTF.

This chain links TRBV7-2 with TRBJ1-1; tentative D call: TRBD1 (6 bases). Looked up from germline, CDR1 is SGHTA and CDR2 is FQGNSA. This CDR3 comprises 15 residues. With 4 bases removed from V and 4 bases from J, the gap between germline ends came to 16 bases. Here the CDR3 reads CASSSNRVQSTEAFF. CDR3 in DNA: TGTGCCAGCAGCTCGAACAGGGTCCAGTCCACTGAAGCTTTCTTT.

This rearrangement joins TRBV5-5 to TRBJ2-1; possibly TRBD2 for D (6 bases). The germline V gene encodes CDR1 SGHKS and CDR2 YYEKEE (reference sequence). The CDR3 is 14 amino acids. The ends were cut back, 4 bases at V and 10 bases at J, with 18 bases in the middle. CDR3 sequence reads: CASSSLDSSGEQFF. As DNA, the CDR3 is TGTGCCAGCAGCAGCTTGGATAGCAGCGGGGAGCAGTTCTTC.

This chain links TRBV6-2 or TRBV6-3 with TRBJ2-5, with D hard to call. V was clipped by 5 bases and J by 3 bases, with 4 bases between them. The CDR3 spans 11 residues. Looked up from germline, CDR1 is MNHEY and CDR2 is SVGEGT. The CDR3 region is CASSPKETQYF. The CDR3 DNA sequence: TGTGCCAGCAGTCCCAAAGAGACCCAGTACTTC.

The chain carries TRBV6-2 or TRBV6-3 and TRBJ2-3, with TRBD2 as a possible D gene (6 bases). The CDR3 length is 15 residues. V gave up 5 bases and J gave up 2 bases, with 14 bases separating them. Germline-derived CDR1 and CDR2 are MNHEY and SVGEGT. CDR3 coding DNA: TGTGCCAGCAGTACTCCGGGACTTTACACAGATACGCAGTATTTT. It translates to CASSTPGLYTDTQYF.

The chain couples TRBV28 to TRBJ2-5; 13 bases are a match to TRBD2. The CDR3 has 19 amino acids. V shed 5 bases, J shed 2 bases, and the junction held 14 bases outside the gene matches. In germline, CDR1 is MDHEN, CDR2 SYDVKM. CDR3 amino acids: CASSPWTSGRDSSQETQYF. In DNA, the CDR3 is TGTGCCAGCAGTCCCTGGACTAGCGGGAGAGATAGCTCTCAAGAGACCCAGTACTTC.

In this sample, this clone turned up once. The V gene is TRBV27, the J gene TRBJ1-2, with D tentatively TRBD1 (6 bases). The CDR3 length is 13 residues. With 11 bases removed from V and 6 bases from J, the gap between germline ends came to 19 bases. Germline V gene lookup returns CDR1 MNHEY and CDR2 SMNVEV (reference sequence). CDR3 amino acids: CAPTTRGGDGYTF. The CDR3 DNA follows: TGTGCCCCAACCACTAGGGGGGGTGATGGCTACACCTTC.

This clone was picked up a small number of times. J is TRBJ2-7 and V is TRBV29-1; 11 positions match TRBD2. CDR1 and CDR2 (germline): SQVTM, ANQGSEA. CDR3 length: 15 residues. V shed 1 base, J shed 6 bases, and the junction held 8 bases outside the gene matches. In DNA form, the CDR3 reads TGCAGCGTTGAAGGGATTAGCGGGAGGGCTGGCGAGCAGTACTTC. It encodes CSVEGISGRAGEQYF.

The chain is built from TRBV11-2 and TRBJ2-5, with D possibly matching TRBD1 (6 bases). Trimming shortened V by 1 base and J by 5 bases, and 20 bases separated the two germline ends. Germline lookup yields CDR1 SGHAT and CDR2 FQNNGV. The CDR3 loop spans 17 amino acids. The CDR3 protein is CASSLGTGITKYETQYF. The CDR3 DNA reads TGTGCCAGCAGCTTAGGAACAGGGATCACTAAGTACGAGACCCAGTACTTC.

This clone was found a few times. V is TRBV10-3 and J is TRBJ1-1; TRBD1 might be the D (6 bases). CDR3 length: 15 residues. Germline V lookup: CDR1 ENHRY, CDR2 SYGVKD. Trimming removed 3 bases from V and 0 bases from J, with 11 bases in between. CDR3 in DNA: TGTGCCATCAGTGAACCGAAGGGGGTGAACACTGAAGCTTTCTTT. Translation: CAISEPKGVNTEAFF.

The chain carries TRBV2 and TRBJ2-1; weak D call: TRBD1 (5 bases). Germline V gene data show CDR1 as SNHLY and CDR2 as FYNNEI. V lost 6 bases and J lost 7, with 22 bases in between. The CDR3 has 16 residues. The CDR3: CASRTELFSSGNEQFF. Written as DNA, the CDR3 is TGTGCCAGCAGGACAGAACTCTTTAGCTCCGGGAATGAGCAGTTCTTC.

The J gene is TRBJ2-7, the V gene TRBV6-2 or TRBV6-3; TRBD2 might be the D (5 bases). Per the germline V gene, CDR1 is MNHEY and CDR2 is SVGEGT. V dropped 6 bases and J dropped 1 base, with 10 bases sitting between them. There are 13 residues in the CDR3. CDR3: CASRYTGSYEQYF. CDR3 in DNA: TGTGCCAGCAGGTACACGGGGTCCTACGAGCAGTACTTC.

As concerns this clone: The junction departs from the called germline gene at one end, perhaps through a read error. This chain links TRBV14 with TRBJ1-6; D uncertain. This CDR3 is 14 amino acids long. Germline loops: CDR1 SGHDN, CDR2 FVKESK. The CDR3 coding sequence is TGTGCCAGCAGCCAATACTCCTACAATTCACCCCTCCACTTT. As protein: CASSQYSYNSPLHF.

Only one count was recorded for this clone. This chain links TRBV7-8 with TRBJ1-5, with 9 bases that match TRBD1. Germline assignment: CDR1 SGHVS and CDR2 FQNEAQ. The CDR3 covers 15 residues. The ends lost 2 bases at V and 7 bases at J; junction bases unmatched: 6. This chain's CDR3 is CASSLTGGAGQPQHF. The CDR3 nucleotides are TGTGCCAGCAGCTTAACAGGGGGCGCGGGGCAGCCCCAGCATTTT.